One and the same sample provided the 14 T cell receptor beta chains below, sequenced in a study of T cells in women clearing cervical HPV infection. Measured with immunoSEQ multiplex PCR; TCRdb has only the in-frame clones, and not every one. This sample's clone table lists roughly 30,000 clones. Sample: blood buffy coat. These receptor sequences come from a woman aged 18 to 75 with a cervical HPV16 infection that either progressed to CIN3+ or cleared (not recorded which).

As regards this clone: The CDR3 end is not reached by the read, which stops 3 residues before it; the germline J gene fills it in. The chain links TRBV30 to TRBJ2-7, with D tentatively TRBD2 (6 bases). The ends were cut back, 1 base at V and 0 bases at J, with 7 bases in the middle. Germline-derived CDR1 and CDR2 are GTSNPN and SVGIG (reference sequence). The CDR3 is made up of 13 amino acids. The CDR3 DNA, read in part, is TGTGCCTGGAGTGGCGGGATCTCCTACGAG. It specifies CAWSGGISYE. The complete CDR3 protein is CAWSGGISYEQYF.

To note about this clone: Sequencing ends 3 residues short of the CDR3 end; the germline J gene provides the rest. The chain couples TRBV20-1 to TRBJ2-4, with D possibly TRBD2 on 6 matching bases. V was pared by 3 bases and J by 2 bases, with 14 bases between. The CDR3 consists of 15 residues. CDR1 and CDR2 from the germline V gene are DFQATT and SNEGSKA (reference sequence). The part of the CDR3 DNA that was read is TGCAGTGCTAGCGGGGGAAGATGGTCCAAAAACATT. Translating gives CSASGGRWSKNI. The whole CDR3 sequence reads CSASGGRWSKNIQYF.

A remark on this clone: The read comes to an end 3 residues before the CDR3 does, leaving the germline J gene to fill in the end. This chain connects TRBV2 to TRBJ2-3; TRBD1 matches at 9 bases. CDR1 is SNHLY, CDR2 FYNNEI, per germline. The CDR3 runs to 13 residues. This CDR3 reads CASVQGARQPQYF. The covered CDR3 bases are TGTGCCAGCGTACAGGGGGCGAGGCAGCCG.

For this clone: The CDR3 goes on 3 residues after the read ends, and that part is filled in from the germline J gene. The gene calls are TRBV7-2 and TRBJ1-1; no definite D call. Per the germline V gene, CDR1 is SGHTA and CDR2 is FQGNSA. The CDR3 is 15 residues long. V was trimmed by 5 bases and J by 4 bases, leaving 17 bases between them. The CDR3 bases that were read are TGTGCCAGCAGCCGGAACCGGAACGGGTTCACTGAA. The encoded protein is CASSRNRNGFTE. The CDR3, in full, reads CASSRNRNGFTEAFF.

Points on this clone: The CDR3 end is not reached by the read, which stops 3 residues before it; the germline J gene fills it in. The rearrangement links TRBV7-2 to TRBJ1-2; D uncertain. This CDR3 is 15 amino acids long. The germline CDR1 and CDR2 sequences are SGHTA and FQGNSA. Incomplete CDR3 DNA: TGTGCCAGCAGCTTTGGTCTCACGAGCTCCTACGAC. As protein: CASSFGLTSSYD. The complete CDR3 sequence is CASSFGLTSSYDYTF.

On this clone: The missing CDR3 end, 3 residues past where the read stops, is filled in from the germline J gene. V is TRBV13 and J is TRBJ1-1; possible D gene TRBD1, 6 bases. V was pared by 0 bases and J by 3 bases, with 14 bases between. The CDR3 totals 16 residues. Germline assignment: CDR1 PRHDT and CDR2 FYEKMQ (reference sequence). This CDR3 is CASSLGQGWTDTEAFF. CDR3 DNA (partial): TGTGCCAGCAGCTTAGGGCAGGGGTGGACGGACACTGAA.

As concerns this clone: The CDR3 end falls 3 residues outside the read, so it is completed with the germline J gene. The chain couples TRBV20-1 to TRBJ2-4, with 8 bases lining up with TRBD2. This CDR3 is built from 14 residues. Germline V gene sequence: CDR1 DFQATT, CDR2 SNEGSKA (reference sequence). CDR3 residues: CSARDDGGGHGQYF. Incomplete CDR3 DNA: TGCAGTGCTAGAGACGACGGGGGGGGCCATGGT.

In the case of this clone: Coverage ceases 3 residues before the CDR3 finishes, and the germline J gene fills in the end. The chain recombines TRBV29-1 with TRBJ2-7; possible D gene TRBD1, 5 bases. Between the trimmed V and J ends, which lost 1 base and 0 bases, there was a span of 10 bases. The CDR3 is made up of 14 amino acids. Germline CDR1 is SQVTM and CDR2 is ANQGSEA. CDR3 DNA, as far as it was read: TGCAGCGTTGAAGGTAACAGGACCTCCTACGAG. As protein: CSVEGNRTSYE. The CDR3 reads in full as CSVEGNRTSYEQYF.

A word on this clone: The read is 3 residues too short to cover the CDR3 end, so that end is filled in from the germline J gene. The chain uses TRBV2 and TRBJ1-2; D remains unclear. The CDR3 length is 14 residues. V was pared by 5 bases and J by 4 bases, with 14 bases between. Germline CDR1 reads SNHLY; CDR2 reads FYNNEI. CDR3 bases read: TGTGCCAGCAGTACCCGGGTCAGTAGCTATGGC. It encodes CASSTRVSSYG. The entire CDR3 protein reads CASSTRVSSYGYTF.

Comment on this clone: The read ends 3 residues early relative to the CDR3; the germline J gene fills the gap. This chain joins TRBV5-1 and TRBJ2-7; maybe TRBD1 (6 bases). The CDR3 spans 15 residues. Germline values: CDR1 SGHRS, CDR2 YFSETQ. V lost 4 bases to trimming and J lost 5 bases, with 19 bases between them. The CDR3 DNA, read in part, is TGCGCCAGCAGCCCTTCAACAGGGTTAGTGGACGAG. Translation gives CASSPSTGLVDE. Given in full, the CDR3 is CASSPSTGLVDEQYF.

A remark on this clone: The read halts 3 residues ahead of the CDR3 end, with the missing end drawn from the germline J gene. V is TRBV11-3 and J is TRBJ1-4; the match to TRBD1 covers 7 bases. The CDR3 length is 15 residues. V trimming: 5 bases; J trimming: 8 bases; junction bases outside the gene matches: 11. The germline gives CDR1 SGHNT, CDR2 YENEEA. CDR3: CASSQGGRDSEKLFF. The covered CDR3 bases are TGTGCCAGCAGCCAAGGGGGGAGGGACAGCGAAAAA.

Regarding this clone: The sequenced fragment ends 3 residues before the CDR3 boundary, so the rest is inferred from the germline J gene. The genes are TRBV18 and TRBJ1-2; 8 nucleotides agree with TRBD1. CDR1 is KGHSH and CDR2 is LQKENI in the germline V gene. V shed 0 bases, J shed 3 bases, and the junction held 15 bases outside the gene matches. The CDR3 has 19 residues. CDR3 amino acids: CASSPPPGGEDYSHYGYTF. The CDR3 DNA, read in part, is TGTGCCAGCTCACCACCCCCAGGGGGCGAAGATTATTCCCACTATGGC.

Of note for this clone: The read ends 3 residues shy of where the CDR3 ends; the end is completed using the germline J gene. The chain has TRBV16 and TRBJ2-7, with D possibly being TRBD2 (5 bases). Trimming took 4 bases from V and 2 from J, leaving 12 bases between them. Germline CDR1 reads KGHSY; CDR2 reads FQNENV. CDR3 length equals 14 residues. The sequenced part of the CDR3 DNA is TGTGCCAGCAGCCCCGGGGAAGGGACCTACGAG. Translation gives CASSPGEGTYE. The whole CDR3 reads CASSPGEGTYEQYF. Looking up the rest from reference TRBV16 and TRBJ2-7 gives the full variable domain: GEEVAQTPKHLVRGEGQKAKLYCAPIKGHSYVFWYQQVLKNEFKFLISFQNENVFDETGMPKERFSAKCLPNSPCSLEIQATKLEDSAVYFCASSPGEGTYEQYFGPGTRLTVT.

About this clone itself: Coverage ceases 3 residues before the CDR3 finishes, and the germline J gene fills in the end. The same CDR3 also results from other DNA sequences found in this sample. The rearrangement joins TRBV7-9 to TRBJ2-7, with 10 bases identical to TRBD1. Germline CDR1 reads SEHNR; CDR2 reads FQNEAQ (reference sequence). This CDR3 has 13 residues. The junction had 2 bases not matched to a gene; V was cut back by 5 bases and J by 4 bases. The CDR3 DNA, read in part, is TGTGCCAGCAGCCGGGGACAGGGGTACGAG. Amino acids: CASSRGQGYE. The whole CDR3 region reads CASSRGQGYEQYF.